This T cell receptor beta chain was found in a study of blood T cell repertoires in COVID-19. Study details: Acute and convalescent COVID-19 specimens originated in the United States, Italy and Spain. From T cells, B-cell-depleted T cells, or PBMCs came the material, which was cDNA or gDNA.

Trimming took 6 bases from V and 1 from J, leaving 25 bases between them. The CDR3 sequence is 20 residues long. Germline V gives CDR1 MNHEY, CDR2 SMNVEV (reference sequence). Some clones are missing from TCRdb's copy, which holds only in-frame ones; the method was immunoSEQ multiplex PCR. The sample lists some 220,000 clones; around nine tenths were seen once. The sequenced sample was peripheral blood. The sequence came from a man younger than 40 with COVID-19, enrolled during active disease. This chain links TRBV27 with TRBJ1-6; possibly TRBD1 for D (6 bases). The CDR3 here is CASREKRARTGLSYNSPLHF. In nucleotides, the CDR3 is TGTGCCAGCAGAGAAAAACGAGCTCGTACAGGGTTGTCCTATAATTCACCCCTCCACTTT.